Presented here are 8 T cell receptor beta chains from one specimen sequenced in a study of cytomegalovirus exposure and HLA in healthy donors (dated by TCRdb to about 2017). Library prep was done by the immunoSEQ multiplex PCR assay. A mixture of 60 forward primers for TCR Vbeta segments and 13 reverse primers for TCR Jbeta segments was used in the multiplex PCR. TCRdb obtained this table from immuneACCESS and retained in-frame rearrangements with V and J assigned. These tables miss some clones; where compared with another copy, unresolved V genes account for less than half of the shortfall, and the remainder is unexplained. Recorded for this sample are approximately 140,000 clones; approximately 73% of them occurred a single time. Around an eighth of the sample rests with the top ten. The specimen sequenced was PBMCs. The receptors here all came from a human donor in good health.

The chain links TRBV6-6 to TRBJ2-1; TRBD1 matches at 9 bases. V lost 6 bases and J lost 7; bases outside the gene matches: 7. Per germline, CDR1 MNHNY and CDR2 SVGAGI (reference sequence). The CDR3 is 14 amino acids. CDR3 nucleotide sequence: TGTGCCAGCAGAGAACAGGGGGCTAGGAATGAGCAGTTCTTC. Amino acids: CASREQGARNEQFF.

The chain couples TRBV6-5 to TRBJ2-1; D possibly corresponds to TRBD2 (6 bases). V shed 4 bases and J shed 10 bases, with 8 bases lying between them. The CDR3 sequence is 11 residues long. In germline, CDR1 is MNHEY, CDR2 SVGAGI. The CDR3 protein is CASSFGGEQFF. The CDR3 DNA is TGTGCCAGCAGTTTTGGGGGGGAGCAGTTCTTC.

This chain joins TRBV28 and TRBJ2-7, with 9 nucleotides matching TRBD2. The CDR3 is 16 residues long. The ends lost 6 bases at V and 7 bases at J; junction bases unmatched: 16. Germline CDR1 is MDHEN and CDR2 is SYDVKM. DNA of the CDR3: TGTGCCAGCAGGTCCCGCCGATTAGCGGGGGAGGGGGAGCAGTACTTC. Amino acid sequence: CASRSRRLAGEGEQYF.

V usage is TRBV5-1 and J usage is TRBJ2-5; tentative D call: TRBD1 (5 bases). Germline assignment: CDR1 SGHRS and CDR2 YFSETQ. This CDR3 has 13 residues. V was shortened by 3 bases and J by 3 bases, with 9 bases between the two germline ends. In nucleotides, the CDR3 is TGCGCCAGCAGCTCGGACACAGAAGAGACCCAGTACTTC. This sequence encodes CASSSDTEETQYF. Drawing the rest from reference TRBV5-1 and TRBJ2-5, the complete variable domain is KAGVTQTPRYLIKTRGQQVTLSCSPISGHRSVSWYQQTPGQGLQFLFEYFSETQRNKGNFPGRFSGRQFSNSRSEMNVSTLELGDSALYLCASSSDTEETQYFGPGTRLLVL.

The J gene is TRBJ2-1, the V gene TRBV9, with 8 bases identical to TRBD2. The CDR3 covers 16 residues. The germline V gene encodes CDR1 SGDLS and CDR2 YYNGEE. V lost 0 bases and J lost 5; bases outside the gene matches: 7. CDR3 sequence: CASSVGSTGGNNEQFF. DNA of the CDR3: TGTGCCAGCAGCGTAGGTTCAACGGGAGGGAACAATGAGCAGTTCTTC.

V is TRBV5-1 and J is TRBJ1-5; tentative D call: TRBD1 (6 bases). Germline CDR1 reads SGHRS; CDR2 reads YFSETQ. The length of the CDR3 is 13 residues. Trimming stripped 4 bases from V and 11 bases from J, with 16 bases between. CDR3 region: CASSLYAGAAQHF. Here the CDR3 DNA reads TGCGCCAGCAGCCTATATGCAGGGGCAGCCCAGCATTTT.

This clone was recorded a few times. The rearrangement links TRBV6-1 to TRBJ1-5; D is uncertain. The CDR3 has 15 residues. Per germline, CDR1 MNHNS and CDR2 SASEGT. With 1 base removed from V and 0 bases from J, the gap between germline ends came to 7 bases. CDR3 sequence: CASSEDLYSNQPQHF. CDR3 sequence (DNA): TGTGCCAGCAGTGAAGATCTGTATAGCAATCAGCCCCAGCATTTT.

Concerning this clone: Other DNA variants within this sample encode the same CDR3. The chain uses TRBV5-1 and TRBJ1-2; possible D gene TRBD1, 5 bases. Trimming took off 1 base at V and 4 bases at J, with 14 bases between the two ends. The CDR3 is 15 amino acids. Germline V CDR1 and CDR2: SGHRS, YFSETQ. Here the CDR3 reads CASSLRPQEGYGYTF. The CDR3 coding sequence is TGCGCCAGCAGCTTGCGCCCACAGGAGGGCTATGGCTACACCTTC.